These 3 T cell receptor beta chains came from one sample sequenced in a study of T cells in Graves' hyperthyroidism and ophthalmopathy. Amplified TCR beta CDR3 regions derived from RNA transcripts. When the TCR CDR3 underwent first-round RT-PCR, the HTBI primer set was used. TCRdb itself ran the multiplex PCR reads through MiXCR, one entry per CDR3 protein. The sample lists about 400,000 distinct CDR3 sequences; 11% to 15% were seen once. The sequenced sample was blood. The source is a man between 50 and 59 years old with Graves' ophthalmopathy.

The gene calls are TRBV19 and TRBJ2-1, with a tentative D call TRBD2 (6 bases). Per the germline V gene, CDR1 is LNHDA and CDR2 is SQIVND (reference sequence). V lost 7 bases to trimming and J lost 7 bases, with 17 bases between them. CDR3 size: 14 residues. The CDR3 nucleotides read TGTGCCAGTACGAGAAACTACCGGGGGAATGAGCAGTTCTTC. Amino acid sequence: CASTRNYRGNEQFF.

The chain couples TRBV7-8 to TRBJ2-5, with TRBD2 matching over 9 bases. V lost 5 bases, J lost 1 base, and 14 bases stayed unmatched. The CDR3 runs 18 residues. Germline-derived CDR1 and CDR2 are SGHVS and FQNEAQ. In DNA form, the CDR3 reads TGTGCCAGCAGCCCGAGGGGTAGCGGGAGCGGGTCCCAAGAGACCCAGTACTTC. This sequence encodes CASSPRGSGSGSQETQYF.

This chain joins TRBV7-9 and TRBJ1-5; unclear D gene. Germline V CDR1 and CDR2: SEHNR, FQNEAQ (reference sequence). The CDR3 is made up of 18 amino acids. Trimming took 1 base from V and 2 from J, leaving 18 bases between them. For the CDR3, the DNA is TGTGCCAGCAGCTTAGAGGGCCGGGGTGTGGACGGCAATCAGCCCCAGCATTTT. It translates to CASSLEGRGVDGNQPQHF.